Each of the 15 T cell receptor beta chains below was sequenced from the same sample in a study of T cell responses to AZD1222 COVID-19 vaccine. Generated by immunoSEQ multiplex PCR, the TCRdb table keeps only in-frame clones and is missing some. The sample has approximately 80,000 clones; around 90% are singletons. The material sequenced was peripheral blood, taken on day 0 of AZD1222 vaccination. These receptors all come from an adult in good health.

This clone has a single count. The rearrangement uses TRBV3-1 (or the pseudogene TRBV3-2) and TRBJ2-2; D remains unclear. V was clipped by 3 bases and J by 5 bases, with 7 bases between them. The V gene's germline CDR1 is LGHDT and CDR2 YNNKEL (reference sequence). The CDR3 consists of 13 residues. CDR3 nucleotides: TGTGCCAGCAGCCAGGCAAGGACCGGGGAGCTGTTTTTT. This translates into CASSQARTGELFF.

The J gene is TRBJ1-1, the V gene TRBV29-1, with D perhaps matching TRBD1 (5 bases). The length of the CDR3 is 14 residues. Germline V gene sequence: CDR1 SQVTM, CDR2 ANQGSEA. Trimming took 3 bases from V and 1 from J, leaving 12 bases between them. The CDR3 sequence is CSVDEAGQNTEAFF. CDR3 bases: TGCAGCGTTGATGAGGCAGGACAGAACACTGAAGCTTTCTTT. The whole variable domain, filled in from reference TRBV29-1 and TRBJ1-1, reads SAVISQKPSRDICQRGTSLTIQCQVDSQVTMMFWYRQQPGQSLTLIATANQGSEATYESGFVIDKFPISRPNLTFSTLTVSNMSPEDSSIYLCSVDEAGQNTEAFFGQGTRLTVV.

This chain's CDR3 is CASRDRAGSSGNTIYF. The CDR3 DNA reads TGTGCCAGCAGGGATCGGGCCGGCTCATCTGGAAACACCATATATTTT. This chain connects TRBV11-1 to TRBJ1-3; no firm D call. The germline V gene encodes CDR1 SGHAT and CDR2 FQDESV (reference sequence). V was shortened by 6 bases and J by 1 base, with 16 bases between the two germline ends. The CDR3 consists of 16 residues.

The CDR3 loop is CASSLYSGELFF. The DNA of the CDR3 is TGTGCCAGCAGTTTATATTCCGGGGAGCTGTTTTTT. The V and J genes are TRBV27 and TRBJ2-2; D remains unclear. CDR1 is MNHEY, CDR2 SMNVEV, per germline (reference sequence). This CDR3 region has 12 residues. V was cut by 1 base and J by 6 bases, with 3 bases left in between.

The V gene is TRBV11-3, the J gene TRBJ2-7; D is unresolved. Germline CDR1 is SGHNT and CDR2 is YENEEA. There are 14 residues in the CDR3. Trimming removed 5 bases at V and 2 bases at J, with 13 bases between. CDR3 residues: CASSPGRPPYEQYF. The CDR3, as DNA: TGTGCCAGCAGCCCAGGACGGCCGCCCTACGAGCAGTACTTC.

The gene calls are TRBV12-3 or TRBV12-4 and TRBJ1-2; 7 bases agree with TRBD1. The CDR3 has 12 amino acids. The junction had 5 bases not matched to a gene; V was cut back by 3 bases and J by 10 bases. CDR3 sequence (DNA): TGTGCCAGCAGTTTTGGGGACAGTGACTACACCTTC. Translated: CASSFGDSDYTF.

This clone has a single count. The chain uses TRBV28 and TRBJ1-6; no firm D call. This CDR3 spans 17 amino acids. V was shortened by 6 bases and J by 5 bases, with 20 bases between the two germline ends. CDR1 and CDR2 from the germline V gene are MDHEN and SYDVKM. The CDR3 nucleotides are TGTGCCAGCAGACCCCTAACCCCAGAGCCAAATAATTCACCCCTCCACTTT. Encoded protein: CASRPLTPEPNNSPLHF.

The chain uses TRBV6-4 and TRBJ2-1, with 9 bases identical to TRBD2. Trimming removed 2 bases from V and 0 bases from J; junction bases left unmatched: 5. Germline V lookup: CDR1 MRHNA, CDR2 SNTAGT. This CDR3 spans 17 amino acids. The CDR3 protein is CASSDGSGGSSYNEQFF. DNA of the CDR3: TGTGCCAGCAGTGACGGGAGCGGGGGGAGCTCCTACAATGAGCAGTTCTTC.

The chain employs TRBV5-5 and TRBJ2-1; D uncertain. Germline CDR1 is SGHKS and CDR2 is YYEKEE (reference sequence). This CDR3 region has 16 residues. V gave up 2 bases and J gave up 0 bases, with 12 bases separating them. CDR3 DNA: TGTGCCAGCAGCTTAGACCCGATGAGCTCCTACAATGAGCAGTTCTTC. It encodes CASSLDPMSSYNEQFF.

The genes are TRBV6-4 and TRBJ2-2; 8 nucleotides agree with TRBD1. Trimming at V came to 2 bases and at J to 0 bases, leaving 5 bases not matched to a gene. This CDR3 has 17 residues. Germline CDR1 and CDR2: MRHNA and SNTAGT. The CDR3 coding sequence is TGTGCCAGCAGTGACGCAGGGGGCGCGGCGAACACCGGGGAGCTGTTTTTT. Translation: CASSDAGGAANTGELFF.

The rearrangement links TRBV29-1 to TRBJ1-2; no definite D call. Germline V gives CDR1 SQVTM, CDR2 ANQGSEA. Trimming cost V 6 bases and J 2 bases, with 10 bases left between them. The CDR3 is made up of 12 amino acids. The CDR3 nucleotides read TGCAGCGTCAGGCCAGAAAACTATGGCTACACCTTC. Translated: CSVRPENYGYTF.

The J gene is TRBJ1-5, the V gene TRBV2, with a tentative D call TRBD1 (6 bases). V shed 3 bases and J shed 4 bases, with 13 bases lying between them. The CDR3 sequence is 15 residues long. The germline V gene encodes CDR1 SNHLY and CDR2 FYNNEI. In DNA form, the CDR3 reads TGTGCCAGCAGTGAGGGTGGACAGCCTAATCAGCCCCAGCATTTT. Amino acid sequence: CASSEGGQPNQPQHF.

This chain links TRBV21-1 with TRBJ1-5. TRBV21-1 is a pseudogene locus. CDR3 length equals 17 residues. CDR3 protein: CASSKGPASGARQPQHF. The CDR3, as DNA: TGTGCCAGCAGCAAAGGCCCCGCATCGGGGGCCAGGCAGCCCCAGCATTTT.

The gene calls are TRBV4-2 and TRBJ2-1; 8 bases are shared with TRBD2. The CDR3 extends over 16 amino acids. Germline V gene data show CDR1 as LGHNA and CDR2 as YNFKEQ. Trimming cost V 0 bases and J 4 bases; bases outside gene matches: 5. The CDR3 bases are TGTGCCAGCAGCCAAGATTGGGTAGCGGGGTACAATGAGCAGTTCTTC. Translating gives CASSQDWVAGYNEQFF.

This chain links TRBV30 with TRBJ1-2, with unresolved D. The CDR3 consists of 17 residues. CDR1 is GTSNPN and CDR2 is SVGIG in the germline V gene (reference sequence). Trimming left V 0 bases short and J 4 bases short, with 21 bases between. CDR3 in amino acids: CAWSVVRRTWVGYGYTF. For the CDR3, the DNA is TGTGCCTGGAGTGTTGTCAGAAGAACATGGGTGGGCTATGGCTACACCTTC.